This T cell receptor (beta chain) stems from a study of siplizumab effects on memory and regulatory T cells. Study results and caveats: For siplizumab cultures, the suppressive function of their proliferating Tregs was not confirmed.

Comment on this clone: Its antigen is currently unknown.

Approximately 10^5 TCR templates underwent assay in every sample. Data came from immunoSEQ multiplex PCR; TCRdb stores just in-frame clones and leaves some out. Of tens of thousands of clones in the sample, roughly nine tenths are singletons; the top ten hold roughly 28%. Germline V gene sequence: CDR1 SEHNR, CDR2 FQNEAQ (reference sequence). V lost 9 bases to trimming and J lost 3 bases; unmatched junction nucleotides: 11. This CDR3 is built from 15 residues. What was sequenced was CD8+ T cells sorted from blood. The chain recombines TRBV7-9 with TRBJ2-1, with 7 bases lining up with TRBD1. This receptor was identified in a human donor in good health. CDR3 protein: CASITGDRDYNEQFF. DNA of the CDR3: TGTGCCAGTATAACAGGGGATAGGGACTACAATGAGCAGTTCTTC.